Sequencing of this T cell receptor beta chain was carried out in a study of T cells in women clearing cervical HPV infection. Study-level information: Case blood was drawn when the lesion was first found; control blood after infection became undetectable. For cases, blood was sampled a median around 150 days after lesion detection, interquartile range roughly 80 to 200 days. Findings and caveats of the study: CIN3+ cases had significantly higher TCR repertoire richness than controls, but evenness did not differ. Unknown T-cell numbers per sample may underlie the richness differences.

TCRdb's table, derived via immunoSEQ multiplex PCR, lists solely in-frame clones and lacks some. In total, the table holds some 15,000 clones. Comment on this clone: Its antigen is currently unknown. The read halts 3 residues ahead of the CDR3 end, with the missing end drawn from the germline J gene.

From germline, CDR1 is SNHLY and CDR2 FYNNEI. Trimming pared 5 bases from V and 2 bases from J, leaving 9 bases between. The length of the CDR3 is 14 residues. The sequence came from a woman between 18 and 70 years old with a cervical HPV16 infection that either progressed to CIN3+ or cleared (not recorded which). The sample consisted of blood buffy coat. This chain links TRBV2 with TRBJ2-2; tentative D call: TRBD1 (5 bases). CDR3 sequence reads: CASSFRENTGELFF. CDR3 bases read: TGTGCCAGCAGTTTCAGGGAAAACACCGGGGAG.